Described below is a single TCR beta chain sequence and its context. The source of the sample is a study of blood T cell repertoires in COVID-19. Study-wide background: T cells, B-cell-depleted T cells, or PBMCs provided the cDNA or gDNA that served as material.

The assay was immunoSEQ multiplex PCR, and TCRdb's table has in-frame clones only and misses some. The sample carries around 290,000 clones, roughly nine tenths recorded once. V lost 6 bases, J lost 5 bases, and 16 bases lay in between. The CDR3 runs to 14 residues. Looked up from germline, CDR1 is KGHSH and CDR2 is LQKENI. The sequenced sample consisted of PBMCs or T cells enriched from blood (not recorded which). The chain recombines TRBV18 with TRBJ1-1, with TRBD1 as a possible D gene (5 bases). This receptor was taken from a woman aged 40-49 years who had recovered from COVID-19. The CDR3, as DNA: TGTGCCAGCTCCCGAGACAGTGATCGGACTGAAGCTTTCTTT. Its protein product is CASSRDSDRTEAFF.